This T cell receptor beta chain was sequenced for a study of T cell responses to AZD1222 COVID-19 vaccine. The CDR3 has 14 amino acids. The V and J ends lost 7 bases and 1 base respectively, with 13 bases between them. Germline-derived CDR1 and CDR2 are WSHSY and SAAADI. Repertoires were generated with immunoSEQ multiplex PCR, while TCRdb's copy carries only in-frame clones and drops some. The sample lists 120,000 or so clones, 85% to 95% seen once, with 2.5% to 3% in the top ten. J is TRBJ1-1 and V is TRBV10-2; D perhaps matches TRBD1 (6 bases). This clonotype was obtained from an adult who received the AZD1222 COVID-19 vaccine. The sequenced sample was peripheral blood, obtained 28 days after the second AZD1222 dose. The CDR3 region has the DNA TGCGCCAGCAAACTTTTGACAGGGAACACTGAAGCTTTCTTT. It translates to CASKLLTGNTEAFF.